This T cell receptor (beta chain) was identified during a study of regulatory T cells in long-lasting Graves disease. Study at large: The study enrolled newly diagnosed Graves' patients on antithyroid drugs under 3 months.

This clonotype appeared many times. Construction of the TCR beta libraries employed iRepertoire HTBI primers in conjunction with Arm-PCR of CDR3 regions. TCRdb re-derived calls from the multiplex PCR reads in MiXCR, one entry per CDR3 protein. The sample lists around 400,000 distinct CDR3 sequences, around 15% occurring once. Germline assignment: CDR1 LGHDT and CDR2 YNNKEL (reference sequence). The ends lost 4 bases at V and 8 bases at J; junction bases unmatched: 7. This CDR3 is built from 13 residues. Specified time point: newly diagnosed GD, antithyroid drugs for less than 3 months. With RNA extracted from PBMCs as input, the TCR library was made. One endocrinology department in Xi'an, China, was where patients came from.

Sequencing used peripheral blood mononuclear cells (PBMCs), obtained at new diagnosis, from a patient treated with antithyroid drugs. The rearrangement joins TRBV3-1 to TRBJ1-2; 7 bases are a match to TRBD1. The TCR originated in a female donor with Graves disease. The CDR3 reads CASSLTGSEGYTF. CDR3 nucleotide sequence: TGTGCCAGCAGCCTGACAGGGTCGGAAGGCTACACCTTC.